Included here is one T cell receptor (beta chain) sequence, with context. This clone was picked up a small number of times. No cognate antigen has been identified for it. The record has no base qualities; no much larger clone is one base away. Participants in the prospective study were enrolled through a virtual design, were aged about 18 to 90 years, and lived in 24 United States geographic areas. In the prospective study, participants were assigned to cohorts based on the clinical history participants reported in a screening survey and a study questionnaire. Recovered participants in ImmuneRACE Cohort 3 were defined as having two consecutive negative NP/OP PCR tests, clearance from a healthcare professional, or resolution of symptoms. In the prospective study, whole blood, serum and a nasopharyngeal or oropharyngeal swab were collected from each participant by mobile phlebotomists. Prospective study participants could optionally give additional blood draws and questionnaires over a roughly two-month period. Before DNA extraction, blood samples from the prospective study were shipped at room temperature or frozen.

At the junction V is shortened by 4 bases and J by 2 bases; bases outside the gene matches: 3. CDR1 and CDR2 (KGHDR, SFDVKD) derive from the germline V gene. The CDR3 starts with the cysteine, ends with the phenylalanine, and has 14 residues. Just the 42-base CDR3 DNA is kept, in frame starting at base 1. This specimen comes from a study of blood T cell repertoires in COVID-19 (TCRdb year 2020). Context from the whole study: The collaborator samples originated in the United States, Italy and Spain and spanned the acute and convalescent phases of COVID-19. The samples were drawn from the first 160 participants of the ongoing ImmuneRACE study and from 1,254 subjects provided by 6 global collaborators. The dataset comprised deeply sampled blood TCRbeta repertoires from subjects exposed to, actively infected with, or recovered from COVID-19. The material from the prospective study consisted of cDNA or gDNA derived from T cells, B-cell-depleted T cells, or PBMCs. Where available, HLA class I and class II types were obtained from metadata supplied by the sample provider rather than from assay-based typing. Nearly every sample came with metadata listing a de-identified subject ID, COVID-19 status, age in years and sex. The repertoires were made available in a free public database intended to serve as a resource for research on the immune response to SARS-CoV-2. The investigation overall reported the following: How much clinical and demographic metadata was included differed by source and by participant, and the metadata was provided uncurated.

The immunoSEQ Assay, a bias-controlled multiplex PCR, was used to amplify TCRbeta CDR3 regions from genomic DNA. Per the source publication's procedure: Nucleated cell counts per sample were estimated from amplification of reference gene primers within the assay. To quantify the absolute abundance of each unique TCRbeta CDR3 rearrangement, sequence reads were collapsed and filtered. For each sample, productive Simpson clonality was calculated as the square root of Simpson's diversity index over productive rearrangements. In TCRdb, the immuneACCESS table is reduced to in-frame sequences with V and J assigned. These tables do not hold every clone; where another copy was compared, an unresolved V gene accounts for under half, and the others remain unexplained. The D gene and trimming were derived from the DNA, and the V and J assignments and clone size from that table. This sample is represented by approximately 200,000 clones; 75% to 90% of them were singletons. About 2.3% of the sample is taken by the ten largest.

The TCR comes from a woman aged 30 to 39 who had recovered from COVID-19. In this chain, TRBV24-1 is recombined with TRBJ1-2, and TRBD1 matches 7 of the central bases. The specimen sequenced was PBMCs or T cells enriched from blood (not recorded which). The DNA reads as follows: TGTGCCACCAGTGAACCGACAGGGAACTATGGCTACACCTTC. Its translation reads: CATSEPTGNYGYTF.